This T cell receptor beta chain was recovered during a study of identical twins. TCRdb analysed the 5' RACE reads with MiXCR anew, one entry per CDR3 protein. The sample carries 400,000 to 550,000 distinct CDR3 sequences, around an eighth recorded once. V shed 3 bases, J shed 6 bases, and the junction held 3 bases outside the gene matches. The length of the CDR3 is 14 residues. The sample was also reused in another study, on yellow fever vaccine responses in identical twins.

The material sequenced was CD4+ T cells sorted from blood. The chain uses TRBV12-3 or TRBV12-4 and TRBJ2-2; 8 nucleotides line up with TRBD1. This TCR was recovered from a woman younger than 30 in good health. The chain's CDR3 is CASSFQQGAGELFF. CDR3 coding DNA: TGTGCCAGCAGTTTCCAACAGGGGGCCGGGGAGCTGTTTTTT.